The rows below give T cell receptor beta chains drawn from one sample of a study of blood T cell repertoires in COVID-19. Measured with immunoSEQ multiplex PCR; TCRdb has only the in-frame clones, and not every one. The sample shows fewer than 150,000 clones, 84% of them seen only once. Material: peripheral blood. All receptors come from a woman of 80 years or more in a cohort sampled during active or convalescent COVID-19. Each CDR3 is given with its conserved first and last residue. A D gene is named only where the DNA matches it firmly. Only part of the rows carry a size: once, few, many, or a class if the clone is expanded.

cdr3_aa cdr3_nt v_call clone_size d_call j_call
CASSIAGADTQYF TGTGCCAGTAGTATCGCCGGGGCAGATACGCAGTATTTT TRBV19 NA NA TRBJ2-3
CASSTTSGAYNEQFF TGTGCCAGCAGTACGACTAGCGGTGCCTACAATGAGCAGTTCTTC TRBV27 NA TRBD2 TRBJ2-1
CAWSEGQGHSPLHF TGTGCCTGGAGTGAGGGACAGGGGCATTCACCCCTCCACTTT TRBV30 NA TRBD1 TRBJ1-6
CASSTGGSFTGELFF TGCGCCAGCAGCACCGGAGGGAGTTTCACCGGGGAGCTGTTTTTT TRBV5-1 NA NA TRBJ2-2
CASSPTRTDTQYF TGTGCCAGCTCCCCCACTAGAACAGATACGCAGTATTTT TRBV7-3 NA NA TRBJ2-3
CASSLAWPPDTQYF TGTGCCAGCAGCTTAGCCTGGCCCCCAGATACGCAGTATTTT TRBV7-2 NA NA TRBJ2-3
CASSQTGNSPLHF TGTGCCAGCAGCCAAACAGGAAATTCACCCCTCCACTTT TRBV3-1/TRBV3-2 NA NA TRBJ1-6
CASSYFTGGDTQYF TGTGCCAGCAGTTACTTCACAGGGGGAGATACGCAGTATTTT TRBV6-2/TRBV6-3 NA TRBD1 TRBJ2-3
CASSDSTGGPLHF TGTGCCAGCAGTGACTCTACAGGGGGGCCCCTCCACTTT TRBV6-4 once TRBD1 TRBJ1-6
CASSRQGLDGYTF TGTGCCAGCAGCCGACAGGGACTCGATGGCTACACCTTC TRBV6-4 NA TRBD1 TRBJ1-2
CASSLPGTSKTQYF TGCGCCAGCAGCCTCCCCGGGACTAGCAAGACCCAGTACTTC TRBV5-1 NA TRBD2 TRBJ2-5
CASNRQAREQFF TGTGCCAGCAACAGACAGGCCAGGGAGCAGTTCTTC TRBV7-9 NA NA TRBJ2-1
CASSYLIGDSYGYTF TGTGCCAGCAGTTACCTCATCGGGGATAGCTATGGCTACACCTTC TRBV6-2/TRBV6-3 NA NA TRBJ1-2
CASSWDTDGYTF TGTGCCAGCAGCTGGGACACTGATGGCTACACCTTC TRBV5-8 few NA TRBJ1-2
CASSLGTGIGYTF TGTGCCAGCAGCTTAGGGACAGGGATCGGCTACACCTTC TRBV7-3 NA TRBD1 TRBJ1-2
CASSDDIGTGPAKNIQYF TGTGCCAGCAGCGACGATATAGGAACAGGGCCTGCCAAAAACATTCAGTACTTC TRBV9 NA NA TRBJ2-4
CASSPRASSYEQYF TGTGCCAGCAGCCCCAGGGCGAGCTCCTACGAGCAGTACTTC TRBV3-1/TRBV3-2 NA NA TRBJ2-7
CASSSGTWFEGNYGYTF TGTGCCAGCAGTTCAGGAACGTGGTTTGAGGGAAACTATGGCTACACCTTC TRBV28 NA NA TRBJ1-2
CASSSSRGQEQFF TGTGCCAGCAGCTCAAGCAGGGGGCAGGAGCAGTTCTTC TRBV7-3 NA TRBD1 TRBJ2-1
CASSPGQPYGYTF TGTGCCAGCTCACCAGGACAGCCCTATGGCTACACCTTC TRBV18 NA NA TRBJ1-2
CASSPEAWDRGLDGELFF TGTGCCAGCAGCCCCGAGGCCTGGGACAGGGGGCTTGACGGGGAGCTGTTTTTT TRBV7-6 NA TRBD1 TRBJ2-2
CASSHQGDEQFF TGTGCCAGCAGCCATCAGGGCGATGAGCAGTTCTTC TRBV3-1/TRBV3-2 NA NA TRBJ2-1